Listed here are 5 T cell receptor beta chains from one sample, sequenced in a study of blood T cell repertoires in COVID-19. The assay was immunoSEQ multiplex PCR, and TCRdb's table has in-frame clones only and misses some. This table has more than 100,000 clones, about 83% appearing once. The sequencing input was PBMCs or T cells enriched from blood (not recorded which). These receptor sequences come from a young woman who had recovered from COVID-19.

This clone was recorded only once. This rearrangement joins TRBV19 to TRBJ1-1; tentatively, D is TRBD1 (6 bases). CDR3 length: 18 residues. Germline CDR1 LNHDA, CDR2 SQIVND (reference sequence). V was clipped by 0 bases and J by 1 base, with 18 bases between them. Written as DNA, the CDR3 is TGTGCCAGTAGTATAGATAGCAGAAGGGAGGGACAGAACACTGAAGCTTTCTTT. It encodes CASSIDSRREGQNTEAFF.

J is TRBJ2-2 and V is TRBV5-1, with a weak D call TRBD1 (6 bases). The V gene lost 6 bases and the J gene lost 0 bases, with 12 bases spanning the gap. CDR1 and CDR2 (germline): SGHRS, YFSETQ. The CDR3 is 15 amino acids. DNA of the CDR3: TGCGCCAGCAAAACAGGGTCCTCGAACACCGGGGAGCTGTTTTTT. Its protein product is CASKTGSSNTGELFF.

The chain recombines TRBV19 with TRBJ2-1; D is perhaps TRBD2 (6 bases). Per germline, CDR1 LNHDA and CDR2 SQIVND (reference sequence). Trimming cost V 7 bases and J 2 bases, with 15 bases left between them. There are 15 residues in the CDR3. This chain's CDR3 is CASTPRRETYNEQFF. Written as DNA, the CDR3 is TGTGCCAGTACCCCCCGGAGGGAGACCTACAATGAGCAGTTCTTC.

This sequence joins TRBV7-2 and TRBJ1-5, with unresolved D. Germline V gene data show CDR1 as SGHTA and CDR2 as FQGNSA. The V and J ends lost 4 bases and 0 bases respectively, with 13 bases between them. The CDR3 totals 16 residues. CDR3 sequence reads: CASSSLRGNSNQPQHF. The CDR3 DNA sequence: TGTGCCAGCAGCTCCCTACGCGGAAATAGCAATCAGCCCCAGCATTTT.

This chain links TRBV28 with TRBJ1-2, with a weak D call TRBD1 (5 bases). The CDR3 length is 12 residues. Germline V CDR1 and CDR2: MDHEN, SYDVKM. V was clipped by 11 bases and J by 0 bases, with 10 bases between them. The CDR3 here is CAYRSSNYGYTF. CDR3 sequence (DNA): TGTGCCTACAGGTCTTCTAACTATGGCTACACCTTC.